The T cell receptor beta chain under discussion was sequenced for a study of T-cell reconstitution after alpha-beta-depleted transplantation in children. As it was prepared, the TCRbeta library received unique molecular identifiers. TCRdb independently ran MiXCR on the PCR reads; one entry per CDR3 protein. Here the sample spans about 200,000 distinct CDR3 sequences, roughly 15% being singletons. The V end lost 2 bases, the J end lost 8 bases, and 10 bases lay between the germline ends. CDR1 and CDR2 from the germline V gene are MNHEY and SVGEGT. The CDR3 consists of 13 residues. This clonotype was counted at least ten times.

The sequence derives from a human donor who donated a stem cell graft to a child with acute lymphoblastic leukemia. The source material was PBMCs from the stem cell graft donor, sampled from the stem cell graft. This rearrangement joins TRBV6-2 or TRBV6-3 to TRBJ2-1, with D perhaps TRBD1 (5 bases). The CDR3 reads CASSYARADEQFF. The CDR3 region has the DNA TGTGCCAGCAGTTACGCCAGGGCCGATGAGCAGTTCTTC.